The entry that follows covers one T cell receptor (beta chain) sequence. Authors' processing steps: Quantification of nucleated cells was approximated via reference gene primer amplification. Method: immunoSEQ multiplex PCR; TCRdb's copy keeps in-frame clones and lacks some. That table furnishes V, J and clone size, whereas the DNA furnished D and trimming. The sample includes around 62,000 clones, roughly 88% of them seen just once. This entry is derived from a study of blood T cell repertoires in COVID-19. This CDR3 has 14 amino acids. CDR1 and CDR2 (germline): LGHNA, YSLEER. The junction had 0 bases not matched to a gene; V was cut back by 1 base and J by 0 bases.

The V and J genes are TRBV4-3 and TRBJ2-7; 7 nucleotides line up with TRBD2. Material for sequencing was peripheral blood. The origin of this receptor is a human donor in a cohort sampled during active COVID-19. The CDR3 sequence is CASSQGGSSYEQYF. CDR3 DNA sequence: TGCGCCAGCAGCCAAGGCGGGAGCTCCTACGAGCAGTACTTC.